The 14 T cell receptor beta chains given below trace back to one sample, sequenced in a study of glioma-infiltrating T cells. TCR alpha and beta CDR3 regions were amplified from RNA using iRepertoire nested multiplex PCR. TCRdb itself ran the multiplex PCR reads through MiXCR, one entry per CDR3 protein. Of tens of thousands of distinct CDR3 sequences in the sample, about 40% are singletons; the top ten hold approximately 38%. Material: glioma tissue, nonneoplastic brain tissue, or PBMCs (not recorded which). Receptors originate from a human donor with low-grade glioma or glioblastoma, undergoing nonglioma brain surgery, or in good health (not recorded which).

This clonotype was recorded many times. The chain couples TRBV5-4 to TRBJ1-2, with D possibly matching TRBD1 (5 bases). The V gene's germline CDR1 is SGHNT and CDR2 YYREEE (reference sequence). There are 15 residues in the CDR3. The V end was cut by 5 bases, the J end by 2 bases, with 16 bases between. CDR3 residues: CASRPPGPTNYGYTF. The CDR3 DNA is TGTGCCAGCAGACCGCCGGGACCTACGAACTATGGCTACACCTTC.

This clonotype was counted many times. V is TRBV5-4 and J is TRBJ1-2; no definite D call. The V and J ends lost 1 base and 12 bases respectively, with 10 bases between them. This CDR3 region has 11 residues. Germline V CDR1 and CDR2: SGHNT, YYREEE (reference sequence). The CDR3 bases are TGTGCCAGCAGCTTGTCAGGTTTCCACACCTTC. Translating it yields CASSLSGFHTF.

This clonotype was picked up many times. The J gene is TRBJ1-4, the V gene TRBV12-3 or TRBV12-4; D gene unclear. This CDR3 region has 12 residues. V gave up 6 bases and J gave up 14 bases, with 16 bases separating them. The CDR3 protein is CASRGDFPKLFF. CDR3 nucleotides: TGTGCCAGCAGGGGTGACTTCCCGAAGCTGTTTTTT.

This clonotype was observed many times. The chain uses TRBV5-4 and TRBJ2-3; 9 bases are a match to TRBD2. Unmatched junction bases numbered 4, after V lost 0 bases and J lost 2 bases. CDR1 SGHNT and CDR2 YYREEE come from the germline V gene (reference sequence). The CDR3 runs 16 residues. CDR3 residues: CASSLVRTSDTDTQYF. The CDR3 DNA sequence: TGTGCCAGCAGCTTGGTAAGGACTAGCGACACAGATACGCAGTATTTT. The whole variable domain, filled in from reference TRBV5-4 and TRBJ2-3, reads ETGVTQSPTHLIKTRGQQVTLRCSSQSGHNTVSWYQQALGQGPQFIFQYYREEENGRGNFPPRFSGLQFPNYSSELNVNALELDDSALYLCASSLVRTSDTDTQYFGPGTRLTVL.

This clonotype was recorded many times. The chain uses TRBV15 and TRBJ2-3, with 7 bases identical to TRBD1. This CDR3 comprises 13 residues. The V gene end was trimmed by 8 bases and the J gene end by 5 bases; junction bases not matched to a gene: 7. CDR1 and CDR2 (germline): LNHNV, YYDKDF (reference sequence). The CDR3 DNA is TGTGCCACCGCGACAGGGCAGATAGATACGCAGTATTTT. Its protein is CATATGQIDTQYF.

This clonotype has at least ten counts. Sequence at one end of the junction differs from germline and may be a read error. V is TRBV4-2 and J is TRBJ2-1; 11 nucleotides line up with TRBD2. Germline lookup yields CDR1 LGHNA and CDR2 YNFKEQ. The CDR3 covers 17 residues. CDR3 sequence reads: CASSKESGTSGFNEQFF. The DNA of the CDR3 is TGTGCCAGCAGCAAAGAGAGCGGGACTAGCGGATTCAATGAGCAGTTCTTC.

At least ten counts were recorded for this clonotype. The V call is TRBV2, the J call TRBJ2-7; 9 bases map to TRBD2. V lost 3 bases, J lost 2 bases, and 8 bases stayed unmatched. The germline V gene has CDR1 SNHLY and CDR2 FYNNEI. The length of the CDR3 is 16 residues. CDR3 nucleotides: TGTGCCAGCAGTGAGATAGCGGGAGAGAACCCCTACGAGCAGTACTTC. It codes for CASSEIAGENPYEQYF.

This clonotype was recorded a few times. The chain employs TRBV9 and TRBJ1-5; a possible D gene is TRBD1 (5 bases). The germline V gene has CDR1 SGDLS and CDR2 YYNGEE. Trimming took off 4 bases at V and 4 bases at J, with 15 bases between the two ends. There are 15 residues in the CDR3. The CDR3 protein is CASSKTGAPNQPQHF. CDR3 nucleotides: TGTGCCAGCAGCAAAACCGGGGCGCCAAATCAGCCCCAGCATTTT.

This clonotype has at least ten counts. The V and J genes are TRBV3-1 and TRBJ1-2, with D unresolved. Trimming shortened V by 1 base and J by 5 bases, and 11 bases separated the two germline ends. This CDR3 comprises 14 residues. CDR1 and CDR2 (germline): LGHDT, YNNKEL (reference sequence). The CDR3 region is CASSQGSNRYGYTF. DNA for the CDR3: TGTGCCAGCAGCCAAGGTTCCAACAGATATGGCTACACCTTC. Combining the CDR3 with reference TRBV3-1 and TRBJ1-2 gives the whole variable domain DTAVSQTPKYLVTQMGNDKSIKCEQNLGHDTMYWYKQDSKKFLKIMFSYNNKELIINETVPNRFSPKSPDKAHLNLHINSLELGDSAVYFCASSQGSNRYGYTFGSGTRLTVV.

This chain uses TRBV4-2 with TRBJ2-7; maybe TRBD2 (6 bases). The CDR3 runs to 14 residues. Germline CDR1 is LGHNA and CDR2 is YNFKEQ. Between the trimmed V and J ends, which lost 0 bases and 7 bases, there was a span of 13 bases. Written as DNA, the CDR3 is TGTGCCAGCAGCCAAGAAGGAGGGGCGAATGAGCAGTACTTC. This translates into CASSQEGGANEQYF.

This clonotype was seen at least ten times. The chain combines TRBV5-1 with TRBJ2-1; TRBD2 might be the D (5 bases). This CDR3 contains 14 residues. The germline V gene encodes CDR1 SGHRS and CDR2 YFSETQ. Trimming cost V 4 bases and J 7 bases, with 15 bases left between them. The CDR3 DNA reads TGCGCCAGCAGCAGGTCCGGACTGGAAAATGAGCAGTTCTTC. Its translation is CASSRSGLENEQFF. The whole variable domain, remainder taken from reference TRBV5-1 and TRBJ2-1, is KAGVTQTPRYLIKTRGQQVTLSCSPISGHRSVSWYQQTPGQGLQFLFEYFSETQRNKGNFPGRFSGRQFSNSRSEMNVSTLELGDSALYLCASSRSGLENEQFFGPGTRLTVL.

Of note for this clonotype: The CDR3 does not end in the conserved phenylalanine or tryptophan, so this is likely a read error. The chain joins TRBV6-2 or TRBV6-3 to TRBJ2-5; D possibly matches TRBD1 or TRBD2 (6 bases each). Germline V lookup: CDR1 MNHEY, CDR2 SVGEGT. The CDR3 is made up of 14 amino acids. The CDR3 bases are TGTGCCTGCAGTTGGTCGGGGGCAAGAGAGACCCAGTACTCC. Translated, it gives CACSWSGARETQYS.

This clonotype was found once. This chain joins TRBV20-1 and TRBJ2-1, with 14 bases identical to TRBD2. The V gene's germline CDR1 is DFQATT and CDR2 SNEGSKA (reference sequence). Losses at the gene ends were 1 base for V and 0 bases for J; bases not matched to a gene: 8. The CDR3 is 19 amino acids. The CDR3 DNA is TGCAGTGCTAGAGGCGGACTAGCGGGAGGTCTTAGCTCCTACAATGAGCAGTTCTTC. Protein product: CSARGGLAGGLSSYNEQFF.

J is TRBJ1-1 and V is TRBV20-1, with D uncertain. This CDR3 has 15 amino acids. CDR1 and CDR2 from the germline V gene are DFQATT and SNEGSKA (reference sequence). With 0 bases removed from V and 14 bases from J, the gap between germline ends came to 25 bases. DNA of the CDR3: TGCAGTGCTAGAGATCTTGGTTCCACCCAAGTTGAAGACTTCTTT. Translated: CSARDLGSTQVEDFF.